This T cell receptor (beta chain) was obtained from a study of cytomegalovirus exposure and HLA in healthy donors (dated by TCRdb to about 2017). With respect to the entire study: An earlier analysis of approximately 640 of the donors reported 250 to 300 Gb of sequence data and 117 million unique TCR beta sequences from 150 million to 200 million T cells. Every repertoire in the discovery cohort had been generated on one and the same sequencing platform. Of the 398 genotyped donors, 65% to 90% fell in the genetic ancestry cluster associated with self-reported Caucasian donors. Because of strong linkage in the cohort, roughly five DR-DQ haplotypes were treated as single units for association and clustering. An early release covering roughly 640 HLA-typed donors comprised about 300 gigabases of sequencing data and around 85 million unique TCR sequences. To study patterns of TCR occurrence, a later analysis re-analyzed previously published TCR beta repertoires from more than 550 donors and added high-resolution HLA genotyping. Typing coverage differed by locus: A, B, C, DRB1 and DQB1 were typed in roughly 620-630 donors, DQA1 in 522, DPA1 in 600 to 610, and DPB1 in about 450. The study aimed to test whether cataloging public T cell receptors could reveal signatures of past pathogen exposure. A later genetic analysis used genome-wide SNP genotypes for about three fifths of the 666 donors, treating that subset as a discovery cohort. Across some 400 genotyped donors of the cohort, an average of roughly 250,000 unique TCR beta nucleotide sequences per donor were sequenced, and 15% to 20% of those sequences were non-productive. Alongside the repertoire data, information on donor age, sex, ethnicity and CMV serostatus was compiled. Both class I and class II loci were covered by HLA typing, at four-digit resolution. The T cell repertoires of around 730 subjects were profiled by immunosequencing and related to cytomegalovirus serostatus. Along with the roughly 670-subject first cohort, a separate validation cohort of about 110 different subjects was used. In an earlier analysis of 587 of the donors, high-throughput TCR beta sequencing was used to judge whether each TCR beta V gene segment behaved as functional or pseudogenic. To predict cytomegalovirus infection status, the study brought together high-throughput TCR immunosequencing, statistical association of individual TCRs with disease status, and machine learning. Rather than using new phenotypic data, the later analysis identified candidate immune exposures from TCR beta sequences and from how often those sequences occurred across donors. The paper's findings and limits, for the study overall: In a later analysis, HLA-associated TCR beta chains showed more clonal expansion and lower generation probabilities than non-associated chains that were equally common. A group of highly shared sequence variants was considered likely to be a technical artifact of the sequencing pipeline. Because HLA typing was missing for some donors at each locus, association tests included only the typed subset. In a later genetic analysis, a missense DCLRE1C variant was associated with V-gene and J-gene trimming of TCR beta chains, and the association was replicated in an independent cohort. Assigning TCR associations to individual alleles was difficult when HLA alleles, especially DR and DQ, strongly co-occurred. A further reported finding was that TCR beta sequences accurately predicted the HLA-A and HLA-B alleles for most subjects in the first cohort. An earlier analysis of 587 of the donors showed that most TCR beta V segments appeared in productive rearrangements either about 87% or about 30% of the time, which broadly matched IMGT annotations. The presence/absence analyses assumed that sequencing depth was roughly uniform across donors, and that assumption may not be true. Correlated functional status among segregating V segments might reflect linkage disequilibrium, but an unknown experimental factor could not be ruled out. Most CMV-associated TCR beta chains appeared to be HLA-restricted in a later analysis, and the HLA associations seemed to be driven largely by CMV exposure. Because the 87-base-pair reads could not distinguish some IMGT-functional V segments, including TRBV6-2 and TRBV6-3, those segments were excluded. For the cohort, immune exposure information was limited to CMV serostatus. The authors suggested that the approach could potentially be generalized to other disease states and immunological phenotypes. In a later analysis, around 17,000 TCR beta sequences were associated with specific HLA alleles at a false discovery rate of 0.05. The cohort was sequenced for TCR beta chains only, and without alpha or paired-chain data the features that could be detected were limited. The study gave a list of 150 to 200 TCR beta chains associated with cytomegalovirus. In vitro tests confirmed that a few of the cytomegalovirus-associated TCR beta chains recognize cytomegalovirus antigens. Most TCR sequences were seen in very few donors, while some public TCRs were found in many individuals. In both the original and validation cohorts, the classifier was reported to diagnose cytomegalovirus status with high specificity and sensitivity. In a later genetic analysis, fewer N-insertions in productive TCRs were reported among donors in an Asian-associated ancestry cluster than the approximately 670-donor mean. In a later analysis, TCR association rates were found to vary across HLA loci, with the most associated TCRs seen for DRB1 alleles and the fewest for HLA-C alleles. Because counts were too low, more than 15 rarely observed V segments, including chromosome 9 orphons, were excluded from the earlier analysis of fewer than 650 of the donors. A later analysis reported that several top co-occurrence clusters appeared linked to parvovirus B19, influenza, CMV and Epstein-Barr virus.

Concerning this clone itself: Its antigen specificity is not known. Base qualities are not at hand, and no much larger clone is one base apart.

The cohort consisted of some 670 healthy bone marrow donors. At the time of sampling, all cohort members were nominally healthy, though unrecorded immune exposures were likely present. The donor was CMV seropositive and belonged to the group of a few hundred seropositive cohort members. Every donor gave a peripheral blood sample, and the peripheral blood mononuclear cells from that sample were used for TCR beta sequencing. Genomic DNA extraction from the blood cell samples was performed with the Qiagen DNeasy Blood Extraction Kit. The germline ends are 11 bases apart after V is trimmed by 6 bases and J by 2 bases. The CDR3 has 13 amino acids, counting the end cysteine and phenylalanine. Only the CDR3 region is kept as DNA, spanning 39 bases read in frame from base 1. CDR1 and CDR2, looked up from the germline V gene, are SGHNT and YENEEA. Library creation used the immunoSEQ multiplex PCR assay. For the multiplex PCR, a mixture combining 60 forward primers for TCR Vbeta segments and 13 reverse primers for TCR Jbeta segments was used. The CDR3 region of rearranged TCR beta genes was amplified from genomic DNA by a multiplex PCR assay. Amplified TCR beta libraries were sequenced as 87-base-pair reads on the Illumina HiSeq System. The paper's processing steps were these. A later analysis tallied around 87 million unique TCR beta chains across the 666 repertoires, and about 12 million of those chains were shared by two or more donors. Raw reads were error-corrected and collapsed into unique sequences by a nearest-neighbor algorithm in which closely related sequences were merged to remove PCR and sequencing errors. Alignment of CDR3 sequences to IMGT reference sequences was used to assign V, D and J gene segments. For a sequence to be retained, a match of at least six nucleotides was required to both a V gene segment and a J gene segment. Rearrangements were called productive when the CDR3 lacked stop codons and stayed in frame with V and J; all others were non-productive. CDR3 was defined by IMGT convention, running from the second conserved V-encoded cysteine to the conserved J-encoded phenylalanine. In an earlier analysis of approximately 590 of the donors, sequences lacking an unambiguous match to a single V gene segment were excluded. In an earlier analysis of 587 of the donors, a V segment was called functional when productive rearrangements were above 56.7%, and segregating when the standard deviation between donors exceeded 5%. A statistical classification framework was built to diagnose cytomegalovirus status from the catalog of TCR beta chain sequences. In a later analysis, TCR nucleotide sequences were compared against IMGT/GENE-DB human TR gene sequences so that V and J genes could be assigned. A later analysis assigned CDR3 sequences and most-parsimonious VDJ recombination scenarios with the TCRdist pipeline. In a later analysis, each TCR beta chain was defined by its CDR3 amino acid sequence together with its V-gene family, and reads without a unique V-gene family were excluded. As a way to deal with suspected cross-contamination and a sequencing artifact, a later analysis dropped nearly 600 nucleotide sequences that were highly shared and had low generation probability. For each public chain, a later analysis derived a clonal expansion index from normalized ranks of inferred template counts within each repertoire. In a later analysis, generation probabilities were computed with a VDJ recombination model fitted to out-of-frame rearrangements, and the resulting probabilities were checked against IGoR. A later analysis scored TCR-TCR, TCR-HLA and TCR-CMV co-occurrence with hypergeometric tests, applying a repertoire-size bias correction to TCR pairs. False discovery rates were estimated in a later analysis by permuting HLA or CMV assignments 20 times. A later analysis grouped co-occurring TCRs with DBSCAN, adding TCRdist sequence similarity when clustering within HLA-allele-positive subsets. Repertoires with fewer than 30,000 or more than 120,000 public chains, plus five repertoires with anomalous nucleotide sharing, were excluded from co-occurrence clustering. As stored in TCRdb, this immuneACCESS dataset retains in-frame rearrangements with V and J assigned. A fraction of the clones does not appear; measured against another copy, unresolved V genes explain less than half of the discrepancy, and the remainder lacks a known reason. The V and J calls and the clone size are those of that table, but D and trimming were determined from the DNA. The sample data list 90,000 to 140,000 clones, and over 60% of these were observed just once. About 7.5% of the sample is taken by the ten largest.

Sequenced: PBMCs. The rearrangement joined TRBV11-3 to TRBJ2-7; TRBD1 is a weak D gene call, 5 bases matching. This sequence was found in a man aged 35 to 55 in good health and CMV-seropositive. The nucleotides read TGTGCCAGCAGTCCCAGGGCCGCCTACGAGCAGTACTTC. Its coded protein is CASSPRAAYEQYF. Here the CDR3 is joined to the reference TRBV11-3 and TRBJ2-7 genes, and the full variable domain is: EAGVVQSPRYKIIEKKQPVAFWCNPISGHNTLYWYLQNLGQGPELLIRYENEEAVDDSQLPKDRFSAERLKGVDSTLKIQPAELGDSAVYLCASSPRAAYEQYFGPGTRLTVT.